This TCR beta chain was identified in a study of Graves' ophthalmopathy and Graves' hyperthyroidism (dated by TCRdb to 2016 to 2019). Looking at the study overall: Peripheral blood was collected at initial diagnosis, before any treatment. To explore V-J signatures that separate ophthalmopathy from hyperthyroidism, a discovery set of approximately 100 patients was enrolled, consisting of approximately 45 with ophthalmopathy and about 60 with stable hyperthyroidism. The study used signatures of the TCR beta repertoire to tell Graves' ophthalmopathy apart from Graves' hyperthyroidism and to predict which patients would progress to ophthalmopathy. In five or six hyperthyroidism patients, the T-cell repertoire of thyroid tissue was compared with the T-cell repertoire of blood. An independent validation cohort was composed of around 19 hyperthyroidism patients and around 16 patients who later progressed from hyperthyroidism to ophthalmopathy. Following sampling, methimazole starting at 30 mg daily was administered to hyperthyroidism patients, and high-dose intravenous methylprednisolone was administered to ophthalmopathy patients. The 100 discovery patients were divided at random into training and test sets in a 7:3 ratio. In total, 135 blood samples were TCR-sequenced: approximately 40 ophthalmopathy, roughly 77 hyperthyroidism and 17 hyperthyroidism-to-ophthalmopathy patients.

On the study overall, not on this receptor specifically: In cross-validation, the 13-signature model distinguished ophthalmopathy from stable hyperthyroidism with more than 85% sensitivity and about 81% specificity, while in the test set the corresponding values were 80% and 75%. In validation, the model predicted ophthalmopathy progression with 70.59% sensitivity and approximately 78% specificity; some 13 predicted patients were CT-confirmed with GO in a median of approximately 6.5 months. Sample size was not statistically predetermined, and group allocation was not concealed from the investigators. Among expanded thyroid clonotypes with frequency above 0.001, most also showed up in blood, which suggests that blood repertoires may reflect the thyroid immune response.

About this clonotype: Its antigen is unknown. Qualities for individual bases were not recorded, and no much larger clone is one base off.

A patient counted as having stable hyperthyroidism if there was no progression to ophthalmopathy within 18 months of follow-up. Hyperthyroidism patients were newly diagnosed, with disease duration under 2 months, and aged 18 to 65 years. Patients with other autoimmune diseases, uncontrolled infections, pregnancy or lactation were excluded. Diagnosis was based on clinical symptoms, serum thyroxine, TRAb, thyroid ultrasound and orbital computed tomography. Ficoll-Paque density gradient centrifugation was used to isolate PBMCs from about 10 ml of fresh peripheral blood. Trizol reagent was used to extract the total RNA, and its quality was then checked on an Agilent 2100 Bioanalyzer. For repertoire sequencing, the TCR beta CDR3 regions were amplified from RNA transcripts. The first round of RT-PCR was done with HTBI primers and the Qiagen OneStep RT-PCR kit, and was followed by a second round of multiplex PCR, then size selection and purification. Libraries were sequenced paired-end with 100 bp reads on an Illumina HiSeq2000. The authors' pipeline ran thus. SOAPnuke was used for read processing, and reads with adapters, uncalled bases, a mean Phred below 15, or no exact constant-primer or identifier match were discarded. High-quality paired reads were merged with COPE v1.2.5. Each unique nucleotide sequence was defined as a clonotype, and clonotypes were aligned to IMGT TRB V, D and J references with MiTCR v1.1. Analysis was restricted to V-J combinations with a frequency above 0.0001, which covered about 99% of repertoires. For each V-J combination, a TCR clonal expansion and chaos score was defined as F50 clonal expansion divided by the chaos observed in the TCRdist matrix. Welch's t-statistics and random forest were used to reduce the features to about a dozen V-J combinations, which were then used as input to a naive Bayes classifier. The similarity between thyroid and blood repertoires was quantified using the Morisita-Horn index. TCRdb reprocessed the public reads (quality trimming at Q25 with fastp, clone calling with MiXCR) and kept in-frame beta chains. Rows are combined by CDR3 protein, so each entry shows the most common genes and DNA. These V and J calls rely on TCRdb rather than the paper's analysis. This sample holds fewer than 650,000 distinct CDR3 sequences; around a fifth were observed only once. More than 5.5% of the sample is taken by the ten largest.

Based on the germline V gene, the CDR1 and CDR2 sequences are SGHDT and YYEEEE. The CDR3 covers 15 residues, taking in both the cysteine and the phenylalanine. Solely the CDR3 DNA is kept, with 45 bases framed from the first base. V ends up 0 bases short and J 5 bases short, with an unmatched junction base count of 5. This TCR was recovered from a woman younger than 35 with stable Graves' hyperthyroidism. Some clones in this sample may be carry-over from other donors' samples. Donor details come from another sample of the same person, matched by shared clones. The sample was peripheral blood. The chain joins TRBV5-6 to TRBJ2-7, with 10 bases aligning to TRBD2. CDR3 sequence: CASSLAGLANHEQYF. DNA sequence: TGTGCCAGCAGCTTGGCGGGACTAGCGAACCACGAGCAGTACTTC.